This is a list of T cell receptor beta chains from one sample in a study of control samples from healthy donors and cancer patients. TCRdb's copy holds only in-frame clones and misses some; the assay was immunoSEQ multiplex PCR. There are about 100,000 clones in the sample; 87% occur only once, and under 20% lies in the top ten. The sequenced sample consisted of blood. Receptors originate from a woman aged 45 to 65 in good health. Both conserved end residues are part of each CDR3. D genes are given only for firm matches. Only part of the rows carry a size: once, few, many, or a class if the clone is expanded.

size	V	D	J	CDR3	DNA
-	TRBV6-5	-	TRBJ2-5	CASSYPLQETQYF	TGTGCCAGCAGTTACCCCTTACAAGAGACCCAGTACTTC
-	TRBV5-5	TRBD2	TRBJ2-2	CASSSTSGGASGELFF	TGTGCCAGCAGCTCGACTAGCGGGGGGGCGTCCGGGGAGCTGTTTTTT
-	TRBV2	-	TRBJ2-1	CATRNEQFF	TGTGCCACACGGAATGAGCAGTTCTTC
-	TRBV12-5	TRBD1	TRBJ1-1	CASRKQGDRTEAFF	TGTGCTAGCCGAAAACAGGGGGATCGCACTGAAGCTTTCTTT
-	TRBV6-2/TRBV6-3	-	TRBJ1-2	CASSIGYGYTF	TGTGCCAGCAGCATCGGTTATGGCTACACCTTC
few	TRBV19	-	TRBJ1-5	CASLTLNSNQPQHF	TGTGCCAGCCTCACGCTTAATAGCAATCAGCCCCAGCATTTT
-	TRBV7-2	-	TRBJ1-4	CASSLVSTGSNEKLFF	TGTGCCAGCAGCTTAGTTTCGACAGGAAGTAATGAAAAACTGTTTTTT
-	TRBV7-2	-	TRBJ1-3	CASSLAGRNTIYF	TGTGCCAGCAGCTTGGCAGGGAGAAACACCATATATTTT
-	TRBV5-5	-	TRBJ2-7	CASSLGLYEQYF	TGTGCCAGCAGCTTGGGGCTATACGAGCAGTACTTC
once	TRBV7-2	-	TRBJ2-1	CASSSSSYNEQFF	TGTGCCAGCAGCTCAAGCTCCTACAATGAGCAGTTCTTC
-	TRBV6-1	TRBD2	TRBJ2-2	CASSAERTSSTGELFF	TGTGCCAGCAGTGCCGAACGGACTAGTTCGACCGGGGAGCTGTTTTTT
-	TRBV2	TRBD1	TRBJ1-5	CASTNGQGRSNQPQHF	TGTGCCAGCACCAACGGACAGGGGCGATCTAATCAGCCCCAGCATTTT
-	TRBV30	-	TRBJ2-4	CAWSLHTRGGAKNIQYF	TGTGCCTGGAGTCTACATACCAGGGGGGGGGCCAAAAACATTCAGTACTTC
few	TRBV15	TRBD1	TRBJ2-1	CATRGQGAWEQFF	TGTGCCACCAGGGGACAGGGGGCGTGGGAGCAGTTCTTC
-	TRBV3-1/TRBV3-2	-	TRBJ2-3	CASSQAIQRSTDTQYF	TGTGCCAGCAGCCAAGCTATACAGAGAAGCACAGATACGCAGTATTTT
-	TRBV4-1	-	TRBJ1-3	CASSQERVGNTIYF	TGCGCCAGCAGCCAAGAGAGGGTTGGAAACACCATATATTTT
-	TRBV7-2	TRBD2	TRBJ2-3	CASSLLSFGLAGTDTQYF	TGTGCCAGCAGCCTACTATCCTTTGGACTAGCGGGCACAGATACGCAGTATTTT
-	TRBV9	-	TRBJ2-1	CASSWGGGNEQFF	TGTGCCAGCAGTTGGGGGGGCGGAAATGAGCAGTTCTTC
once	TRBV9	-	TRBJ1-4	CASSASPDGTDMEKLFF	TGTGCCAGCAGCGCGAGCCCGGACGGTACAGACATGGAAAAACTGTTTTTT
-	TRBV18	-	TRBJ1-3	CASSPGINRDSGNTIYF	TGTGCCAGCTCACCGGGGATTAACAGGGATTCTGGAAACACCATATATTTT
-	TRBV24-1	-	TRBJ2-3	CATSGRGSTDTQYF	TGTGCCACCAGTGGTCGGGGTAGCACAGATACGCAGTATTTT
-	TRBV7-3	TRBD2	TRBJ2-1	CASSLGGRGRAYNEQFF	TGTGCCAGCAGCTTGGGCGGGAGAGGGAGGGCCTACAATGAGCAGTTCTTC
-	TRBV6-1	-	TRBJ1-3	CASSEWPGNTIYF	TGTGCCAGCAGTGAATGGCCTGGAAACACCATATATTTT
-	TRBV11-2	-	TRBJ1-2	CASSLGGLDNYGYTF	TGTGCCAGCAGCTTAGGTGGTCTGGATAACTATGGCTACACCTTC
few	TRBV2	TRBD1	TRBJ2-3	CASSDLGTETDTQYF	TGTGCCAGCAGTGACTTAGGGACAGAAACAGATACGCAGTATTTT
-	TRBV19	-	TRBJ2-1	CASSPHPWRPDEQFF	TGTGCCAGTAGTCCACACCCCTGGCGTCCGGATGAGCAGTTCTTC
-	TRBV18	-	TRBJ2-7	CASSPVGGHEQYF	TGTGCCAGCTCACCAGTGGGGGGCCACGAGCAGTACTTC
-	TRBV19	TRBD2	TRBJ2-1	CASSERVGGAHNEQFF	TGTGCCAGTAGCGAGAGAGTCGGGGGGGCCCACAATGAGCAGTTCTTC
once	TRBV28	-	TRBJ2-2	CASSPFAELFF	TGTGCCAGCAGCCCATTTGCGGAGCTGTTTTTT
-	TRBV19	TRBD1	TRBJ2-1	CASRPTGPVNEQFF	TGTGCCAGTAGGCCGACAGGGCCTGTAAATGAGCAGTTCTTC
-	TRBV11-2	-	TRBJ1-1	CASSSRDQNTEAFF	TGTGCCAGCAGCTCCCGGGATCAGAACACTGAAGCTTTCTTT
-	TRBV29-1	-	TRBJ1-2	CSVEIGSYGYTF	TGCAGCGTTGAAATAGGGTCGTATGGCTACACCTTC
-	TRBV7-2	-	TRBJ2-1	CASSPRGAGNEQFF	TGTGCCAGCAGCCCCCGGGGGGCCGGCAATGAGCAGTTCTTC